The clone carrying this TCR beta chain occurred many times. Its antigen is undetermined. TCRdb processed the 5' RACE reads anew with MiXCR; each CDR3 protein has one entry. The sample holds roughly 90,000 distinct CDR3 sequences; roughly 3.3% are singletons and the top ten take approximately 2.9%. This sample was included in a study of neurological immune-mediated disorders. Study outcomes and limitations: The repertoires of 18 of 34 multiple sclerosis patients fell into one related-CDR3 cluster (a possible signature) under phylogenetic grouping.

The germline CDR1 and CDR2 sequences are DFQATT and SNEGSKA (reference sequence). V shed 3 bases and J shed 3 bases, with 8 bases lying between them. The CDR3 runs 13 residues. The clonotype was recovered from a woman between 45 and 60 years old with multiple sclerosis. The source material was PBMCs. The V gene is TRBV20-1, the J gene TRBJ2-2; D is unresolved. CDR3 sequence (DNA): TGCAGTGCTAGTCGCAGAGACACCGGGGAGCTGTTTTTT. This encodes CSASRRDTGELFF.